This T cell receptor (beta chain) emerged from a study of T cells in Graves' hyperthyroidism and ophthalmopathy. Across the whole study: Sampling of peripheral blood happened at initial diagnosis, prior to any treatment. General study results and limits: Among thyroid clonotypes expanded above 0.001, most also appeared in blood.

The germline V gene encodes CDR1 SEHNR and CDR2 FQNEAQ (reference sequence). The ends were cut back, 4 bases at V and 0 bases at J, with 11 bases in the middle. This CDR3 region has 15 residues. Ophthalmopathy in the patients scored at least 3 on Clinical Activity Score and at least 4 on NOSPECS grade, lasting under 3 months. Clinical symptoms, serum thyroxine and TRAb, thyroid ultrasound and orbital computed tomography were used for the diagnoses. For this clonotype: As yet, its antigen is unknown.

Amplified TCR beta CDR3 regions came from RNA transcripts. The HTBI primer set drove a first-round RT-PCR of the TCR CDR3. TCRdb independently ran MiXCR on the multiplex PCR reads; one entry per CDR3 protein. The sample shows fewer than 750,000 distinct CDR3 sequences, around 13% of them seen only once. The sequenced sample consisted of blood. This chain uses TRBV7-9 with TRBJ2-3, with no clear D. The TCR comes from a woman aged 45-65 years with Graves' ophthalmopathy. The CDR3 bases are TGTGCCAGCAGCTCTATTTCGGTTAGCACAGATACGCAGTATTTT. This translates into CASSSISVSTDTQYF.